Described below is a single TCR beta chain sequence and its context. Its binding antigen is unknown. One junction end does not reproduce the germline sequence, and a read error may be involved. Reading from cysteine to phenylalanine, the CDR3 counts 13 amino acids. Left in the record is the CDR3 DNA by itself, 39 bases read in frame from the first base. Looking up the germline V gene (reference sequence) yields CDR1 GTSNPN and CDR2 SVGIG. Expansion of CD8+CD57+ cells had been shown by flow cytometry in the patients chosen for sequencing. All patients had severe acquired aplastic anemia diagnosed by International Study of Aplastic Anemia and Agranulocytosis and Camitta criteria. At the time blood was sampled, none of the patients had received any therapy. The study deep-sequenced TCR repertoires of sorted CD4+ and CD8+ blood T cells from severe aplastic anemia patients and healthy subjects. In the USA, patient enrollment took place under clinicaltrials.gov protocols 00001620, 01623167, 00001397, 00071045, 00081523 and 00961064. Ficoll-Paque density gradient centrifugation was used to isolate peripheral blood mononuclear cells. Before DNA was extracted, CD4+ and CD8+ T cells were sorted using either FACS or magnetic beads.

Genomic DNA was used as template for profiling of TCR beta VDJ combinations and CDR3 sequences. TCR repertoire sequencing was run on an Illumina HiSeq 2000. Per the authors' processing: Repertoires were assessed using TRBV/TRBJ rearrangement plots, CDR3 size and DJ length profiles, and Simpson's diversity index. The most abundant DNA sequence in the deep sequencing data was taken as the immunodominant clone. CDR3 amino acid sequences were checked for sharing between subjects and were compared against published repertoires and the VDJdb database. TCRdb took the public reads, trimmed them with fastp at Q25, ran MiXCR for clone calling and kept in-frame beta chains. Rows matching on CDR3 protein sequence are summarized as one entry with the most common DNA and genes. The V and J calls were determined by TCRdb, not by the authors. Counted in this sample were roughly 260,000 distinct CDR3 sequences; around 43% of them appeared once. Roughly 8% of the sample belongs to the ten largest clones.

The data are from a study of CD8+CD57+ T cells in acquired aplastic anemia (dated by TCRdb to 2017 to 2018). With respect to the entire study: DNA extracted from sorted CD4+ and CD8+ cells had a mean of roughly 3.3 ug, with a range of roughly 0.19 to 27.4 ug. A CD8+CD57+ expansion meant a frequency higher than the mean frequency seen in healthy subjects. Results the study describes overall, beyond this receptor: Approximately 31 CD8+ CDR3 sequences were found in both patients and controls but appeared to be highly expressed in patients and within the immunodominant clones of the patients. No significant difference in CD8+ Simpson's diversity was found between patients and healthy controls (P=0.060).

The sequence is built from TRBV30 and TRBJ2-3, with the D gene not clear enough to name. The receptor was derived from a human donor with aplastic anemia. Sequencing input: sorted CD4+, CD8+, or CD8+CD57+ T cells (not recorded which) from PBMCs. The nucleotide sequence is TGTGCCTGGAGTGTAATAGTGGCAGATACGCAGTATTTC. This yields the protein CAWSVIVADTQYF.